Following are 21 T cell receptor beta chains from one sample sequenced in a study of type 1 and type 2 diabetes patients. Genomic DNA was the PCR template. The TCR beta CDR3 region was amplified using 30 forward and 13 reverse primers. MiXCR was run by TCRdb on the multiplex PCR reads, yielding one entry per CDR3 protein. This sample yields around 300,000 distinct CDR3 sequences, of which roughly 48% are seen a single time; around 13% belongs to the top ten. Sequenced material: peripheral blood mononuclear cells (PBMCs). These receptors originate from a man younger than 35 with type 2 diabetes.

The chain uses TRBV20-1 and TRBJ1-3; TRBD1 agrees at 8 bases. The CDR3 runs to 15 residues. Per the germline V gene, CDR1 is DFQATT and CDR2 is SNEGSKA (reference sequence). With V trimmed by 6 bases and J by 2 bases, 9 bases remained unmatched. The CDR3 DNA sequence: TGCAGTGCAAAGGACAGGGAAGAGACTGGAAACACCATATATTTT. Translation gives CSAKDREETGNTIYF.

The chain's CDR3 is CASSIRSESARGYTF. DNA of the CDR3: TGTGCCAGTAGTATCCGGTCCGAGTCAGCGCGTGGCTACACCTTC. The chain combines TRBV2 with TRBJ1-2, with D unclear. Trimming pared 9 bases from V and 7 bases from J, leaving 24 bases between. Germline V CDR1 and CDR2: SNHLY, FYNNEI. The length of the CDR3 is 15 residues.

The rearrangement links TRBV19 to TRBJ2-7; 8 nucleotides align to TRBD1. CDR1 and CDR2 (germline): LNHDA, SQIVND (reference sequence). V dropped 4 bases and J dropped 5; count of bases not matched to a gene: 10. The CDR3 runs to 15 residues. CDR3 residues: CASSTQGAKSDEQYF. CDR3 sequence (DNA): TGTGCCAGTAGTACGCAGGGGGCGAAATCGGACGAGCAGTACTTC.

This rearrangement joins TRBV4-2 to TRBJ2-1, with D perhaps matching TRBD1 (6 bases). This CDR3 contains 13 residues. The germline V gene has CDR1 LGHNA and CDR2 YNFKEQ. V was trimmed by 8 bases and J by 3 bases, leaving 11 bases between them. The CDR3 protein is CASGWTDYNEQFF. DNA of the CDR3: TGTGCCAGCGGCTGGACAGACTACAATGAGCAGTTCTTC.

The chain has TRBV6-5 and TRBJ1-1; the match to TRBD1 covers 8 bases. The germline CDR1 and CDR2 sequences are MNHEY and SVGAGI. This CDR3 is built from 16 residues. V lost 6 bases and J lost 4; bases outside the gene matches: 13. This CDR3 reads CASSEWGTGRSTEAFF. The CDR3 nucleotides read TGTGCCAGCAGCGAGTGGGGGACAGGCAGGAGCACTGAAGCTTTCTTT.

This clonotype was seen repeatedly, ten times or more. The V and J genes are TRBV19 and TRBJ2-7; 13 bases are shared with TRBD2. The germline V gene has CDR1 LNHDA and CDR2 SQIVND (reference sequence). V dropped 5 bases and J dropped 2; count of bases not matched to a gene: 3. The CDR3 extends over 15 amino acids. CDR3 nucleotide sequence: TGTGCCAGTAGTCCAGGGACTAGCGGGACCTACGAGCAGTACTTC. This codes for CASSPGTSGTYEQYF. Drawing the rest from reference TRBV19 and TRBJ2-7, the complete variable domain is DGGITQSPKYLFRKEGQNVTLSCEQNLNHDAMYWYRQDPGQGLRLIYYSQIVNDFQKGDIAEGYSVSREKKESFPLTVTSAQKNPTAFYLCASSPGTSGTYEQYFGPGTRLTVT.

The chain carries TRBV20-1 and TRBJ2-5; no reliable D call. V lost 1 base and J lost 6, with 9 bases in between. This CDR3 comprises 12 residues. The V gene's germline CDR1 is DFQATT and CDR2 SNEGSKA (reference sequence). The DNA of the CDR3 is TGCAGTGCTAGAGTATCCGCCCAGACCCAGTACTTC. Protein: CSARVSAQTQYF.

This clonotype was counted between two and nine times. The chain joins TRBV7-3 to TRBJ2-5; unclear D gene. V was clipped by 0 bases and J by 0 bases, with 5 bases between them. Germline-derived CDR1 and CDR2 are SGHTA and FQGTGA. CDR3 length equals 14 residues. The CDR3 sequence is CASSLTADQETQYF. The CDR3 region has the DNA TGTGCCAGCAGCTTAACGGCAGACCAAGAGACCCAGTACTTC.

The rearrangement joins TRBV10-3 to TRBJ2-3; D possibly corresponds to TRBD1 (6 bases). V was clipped by 5 bases and J by 3 bases, with 9 bases between them. The CDR3 consists of 13 residues. Germline V lookup: CDR1 ENHRY, CDR2 SYGVKD. This CDR3 reads CAISLGQTDTQYF. The CDR3 DNA is TGTGCCATCAGTCTAGGACAGACAGATACGCAGTATTTT.

V usage is TRBV5-1 and J usage is TRBJ1-1; a possible D gene is TRBD1 (6 bases). The V end was cut by 0 bases, the J end by 0 bases, with 12 bases between. CDR3 length: 16 amino acids. Germline CDR1 is SGHRS and CDR2 is YFSETQ. CDR3 sequence reads: CASSLVLRGVNTEAFF. CDR3 nucleotides: TGCGCCAGCAGCTTGGTTCTAAGGGGGGTGAACACTGAAGCTTTCTTT.

This sequence joins TRBV2 and TRBJ2-2; TRBD1 is a possible D gene (5 bases). CDR3 length: 14 residues. The germline gives CDR1 SNHLY, CDR2 FYNNEI. Trimming took off 7 bases at V and 0 bases at J, with 9 bases between the two ends. The CDR3 sequence is CASKQVANTGELFF. CDR3 coding DNA: TGTGCCAGCAAACAGGTCGCGAACACCGGGGAGCTGTTTTTT.

CDR3 sequence reads: CASSLGQGDGYTF. CDR3 sequence (DNA): TGTGCCAGCAGCTTAGGACAGGGAGATGGCTACACCTTC. This chain uses TRBV7-2 with TRBJ1-2, with TRBD1 matching 7 bases. The CDR3 contains 13 residues. Germline assignment: CDR1 SGHTA and CDR2 FQGNSA. With 1 base clipped from V and 6 bases from J, the junction kept 2 bases outside the gene matches.

V usage is TRBV19 and J usage is TRBJ2-7; the D is unclear. CDR1 and CDR2 from the germline V gene are LNHDA and SQIVND (reference sequence). V was trimmed by 3 bases and J by 0 bases, leaving 12 bases between them. The CDR3 extends over 15 amino acids. This chain's CDR3 is CASSISGARSYEQYF. The CDR3 DNA reads as TGTGCCAGTAGTATCTCTGGCGCCCGCTCCTACGAGCAGTACTTC.

The CDR3 DNA sequence: TGTGCCAGCAGCTTACCACCTGGCTACACCTTC. This encodes CASSLPPGYTF. The V and J genes are TRBV7-2 and TRBJ1-2; D is ambiguous. V was trimmed by 2 bases and J by 7 bases, leaving 5 bases between them. From germline, CDR1 is SGHTA and CDR2 FQGNSA. The CDR3 covers 11 residues.

V gene TRBV2 combines with J gene TRBJ2-5, with 11 bases that match TRBD2. CDR1 SNHLY and CDR2 FYNNEI come from the germline V gene. With V trimmed by 4 bases and J by 2 bases, 6 bases remained unmatched. The CDR3 runs to 16 residues. In DNA form, the CDR3 reads TGTGCCAGCAGTGGGACTAGCGGGTTACTTCAAGAGACCCAGTACTTC. It specifies CASSGTSGLLQETQYF.

This clonotype was picked up one time. This chain joins TRBV12-3 or TRBV12-4 and TRBJ2-5; TRBD2 matches 10 bases. CDR3 size: 14 residues. V lost 10 bases, J lost 1 base, and 6 bases stayed unmatched. The CDR3 loop is CATKPSGSQETQYF. The CDR3 nucleotides read TGTGCCACGAAGCCTAGCGGGAGCCAAGAGACCCAGTACTTC.

The table lists this clonotype with a few counts. The chain uses TRBV2 and TRBJ2-1; TRBD1 matches at 7 bases. Germline CDR1 is SNHLY and CDR2 is FYNNEI. V gave up 10 bases and J gave up 6 bases; unmatched junction bases: 6. The CDR3 has 12 residues. CDR3 sequence reads: CAIYPGGNEQFF. The CDR3 coding sequence is TGTGCCATATATCCAGGGGGCAATGAGCAGTTCTTC.

Only a few counts were recorded for this clonotype. The chain carries TRBV19 and TRBJ2-3; 7 positions agree with TRBD2. Germline V gene lookup returns CDR1 LNHDA and CDR2 SQIVND (reference sequence). The CDR3 is 15 residues long. J gave up 1 base and V 7 bases, and 8 bases lay outside the gene matches. The CDR3: CASTIVGGGTDTQYF. CDR3 DNA: TGTGCCAGTACCATTGTGGGGGGGGGCACAGATACGCAGTATTTT.

The chain is built from TRBV6-5 and TRBJ1-3; D is uncertain. Trimming took off 0 bases at V and 3 bases at J, with 6 bases between the two ends. The CDR3 spans 14 residues. CDR1 is MNHEY, CDR2 SVGAGI, per germline. Here the CDR3 DNA reads TGTGCCAGCAGTTACTCGGGGATTGGAAACACCATATATTTT. Translation gives CASSYSGIGNTIYF.

This chain links TRBV19 with TRBJ1-1; 7 bases fit TRBD1. Germline CDR1 and CDR2: LNHDA and SQIVND (reference sequence). Trimming removed 8 bases from V and 0 bases from J; junction bases left unmatched: 6. This CDR3 spans 14 amino acids. CDR3 DNA: TGTGCCAGTTTGGGACAGAGCCTGAACACTGAAGCTTTCTTT. It yields the protein CASLGQSLNTEAFF.

The CDR3 is CASSFQGETYEQYF. The CDR3 DNA is TGTGCCAGTAGTTTCCAGGGTGAGACCTACGAGCAGTACTTC. The gene calls are TRBV19 and TRBJ2-7; D is perhaps TRBD1 (5 bases). Germline CDR1 and CDR2: LNHDA and SQIVND (reference sequence). CDR3 length equals 14 residues. V was cut by 5 bases and J by 2 bases, with 13 bases left in between.